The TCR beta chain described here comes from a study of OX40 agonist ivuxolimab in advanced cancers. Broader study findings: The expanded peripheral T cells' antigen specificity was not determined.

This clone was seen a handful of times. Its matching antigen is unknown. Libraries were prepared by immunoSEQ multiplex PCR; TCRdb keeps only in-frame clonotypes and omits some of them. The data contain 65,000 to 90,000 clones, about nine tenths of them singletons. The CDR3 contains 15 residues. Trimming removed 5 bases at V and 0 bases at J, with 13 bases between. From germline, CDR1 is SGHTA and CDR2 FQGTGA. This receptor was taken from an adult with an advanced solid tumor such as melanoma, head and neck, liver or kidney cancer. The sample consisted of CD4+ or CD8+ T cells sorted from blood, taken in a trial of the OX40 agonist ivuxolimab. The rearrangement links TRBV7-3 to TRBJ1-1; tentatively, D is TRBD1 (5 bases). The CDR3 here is CASSPGGAMNTEAFF. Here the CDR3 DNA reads TGTGCCAGCAGCCCTGGGGGAGCTATGAACACTGAAGCTTTCTTT.